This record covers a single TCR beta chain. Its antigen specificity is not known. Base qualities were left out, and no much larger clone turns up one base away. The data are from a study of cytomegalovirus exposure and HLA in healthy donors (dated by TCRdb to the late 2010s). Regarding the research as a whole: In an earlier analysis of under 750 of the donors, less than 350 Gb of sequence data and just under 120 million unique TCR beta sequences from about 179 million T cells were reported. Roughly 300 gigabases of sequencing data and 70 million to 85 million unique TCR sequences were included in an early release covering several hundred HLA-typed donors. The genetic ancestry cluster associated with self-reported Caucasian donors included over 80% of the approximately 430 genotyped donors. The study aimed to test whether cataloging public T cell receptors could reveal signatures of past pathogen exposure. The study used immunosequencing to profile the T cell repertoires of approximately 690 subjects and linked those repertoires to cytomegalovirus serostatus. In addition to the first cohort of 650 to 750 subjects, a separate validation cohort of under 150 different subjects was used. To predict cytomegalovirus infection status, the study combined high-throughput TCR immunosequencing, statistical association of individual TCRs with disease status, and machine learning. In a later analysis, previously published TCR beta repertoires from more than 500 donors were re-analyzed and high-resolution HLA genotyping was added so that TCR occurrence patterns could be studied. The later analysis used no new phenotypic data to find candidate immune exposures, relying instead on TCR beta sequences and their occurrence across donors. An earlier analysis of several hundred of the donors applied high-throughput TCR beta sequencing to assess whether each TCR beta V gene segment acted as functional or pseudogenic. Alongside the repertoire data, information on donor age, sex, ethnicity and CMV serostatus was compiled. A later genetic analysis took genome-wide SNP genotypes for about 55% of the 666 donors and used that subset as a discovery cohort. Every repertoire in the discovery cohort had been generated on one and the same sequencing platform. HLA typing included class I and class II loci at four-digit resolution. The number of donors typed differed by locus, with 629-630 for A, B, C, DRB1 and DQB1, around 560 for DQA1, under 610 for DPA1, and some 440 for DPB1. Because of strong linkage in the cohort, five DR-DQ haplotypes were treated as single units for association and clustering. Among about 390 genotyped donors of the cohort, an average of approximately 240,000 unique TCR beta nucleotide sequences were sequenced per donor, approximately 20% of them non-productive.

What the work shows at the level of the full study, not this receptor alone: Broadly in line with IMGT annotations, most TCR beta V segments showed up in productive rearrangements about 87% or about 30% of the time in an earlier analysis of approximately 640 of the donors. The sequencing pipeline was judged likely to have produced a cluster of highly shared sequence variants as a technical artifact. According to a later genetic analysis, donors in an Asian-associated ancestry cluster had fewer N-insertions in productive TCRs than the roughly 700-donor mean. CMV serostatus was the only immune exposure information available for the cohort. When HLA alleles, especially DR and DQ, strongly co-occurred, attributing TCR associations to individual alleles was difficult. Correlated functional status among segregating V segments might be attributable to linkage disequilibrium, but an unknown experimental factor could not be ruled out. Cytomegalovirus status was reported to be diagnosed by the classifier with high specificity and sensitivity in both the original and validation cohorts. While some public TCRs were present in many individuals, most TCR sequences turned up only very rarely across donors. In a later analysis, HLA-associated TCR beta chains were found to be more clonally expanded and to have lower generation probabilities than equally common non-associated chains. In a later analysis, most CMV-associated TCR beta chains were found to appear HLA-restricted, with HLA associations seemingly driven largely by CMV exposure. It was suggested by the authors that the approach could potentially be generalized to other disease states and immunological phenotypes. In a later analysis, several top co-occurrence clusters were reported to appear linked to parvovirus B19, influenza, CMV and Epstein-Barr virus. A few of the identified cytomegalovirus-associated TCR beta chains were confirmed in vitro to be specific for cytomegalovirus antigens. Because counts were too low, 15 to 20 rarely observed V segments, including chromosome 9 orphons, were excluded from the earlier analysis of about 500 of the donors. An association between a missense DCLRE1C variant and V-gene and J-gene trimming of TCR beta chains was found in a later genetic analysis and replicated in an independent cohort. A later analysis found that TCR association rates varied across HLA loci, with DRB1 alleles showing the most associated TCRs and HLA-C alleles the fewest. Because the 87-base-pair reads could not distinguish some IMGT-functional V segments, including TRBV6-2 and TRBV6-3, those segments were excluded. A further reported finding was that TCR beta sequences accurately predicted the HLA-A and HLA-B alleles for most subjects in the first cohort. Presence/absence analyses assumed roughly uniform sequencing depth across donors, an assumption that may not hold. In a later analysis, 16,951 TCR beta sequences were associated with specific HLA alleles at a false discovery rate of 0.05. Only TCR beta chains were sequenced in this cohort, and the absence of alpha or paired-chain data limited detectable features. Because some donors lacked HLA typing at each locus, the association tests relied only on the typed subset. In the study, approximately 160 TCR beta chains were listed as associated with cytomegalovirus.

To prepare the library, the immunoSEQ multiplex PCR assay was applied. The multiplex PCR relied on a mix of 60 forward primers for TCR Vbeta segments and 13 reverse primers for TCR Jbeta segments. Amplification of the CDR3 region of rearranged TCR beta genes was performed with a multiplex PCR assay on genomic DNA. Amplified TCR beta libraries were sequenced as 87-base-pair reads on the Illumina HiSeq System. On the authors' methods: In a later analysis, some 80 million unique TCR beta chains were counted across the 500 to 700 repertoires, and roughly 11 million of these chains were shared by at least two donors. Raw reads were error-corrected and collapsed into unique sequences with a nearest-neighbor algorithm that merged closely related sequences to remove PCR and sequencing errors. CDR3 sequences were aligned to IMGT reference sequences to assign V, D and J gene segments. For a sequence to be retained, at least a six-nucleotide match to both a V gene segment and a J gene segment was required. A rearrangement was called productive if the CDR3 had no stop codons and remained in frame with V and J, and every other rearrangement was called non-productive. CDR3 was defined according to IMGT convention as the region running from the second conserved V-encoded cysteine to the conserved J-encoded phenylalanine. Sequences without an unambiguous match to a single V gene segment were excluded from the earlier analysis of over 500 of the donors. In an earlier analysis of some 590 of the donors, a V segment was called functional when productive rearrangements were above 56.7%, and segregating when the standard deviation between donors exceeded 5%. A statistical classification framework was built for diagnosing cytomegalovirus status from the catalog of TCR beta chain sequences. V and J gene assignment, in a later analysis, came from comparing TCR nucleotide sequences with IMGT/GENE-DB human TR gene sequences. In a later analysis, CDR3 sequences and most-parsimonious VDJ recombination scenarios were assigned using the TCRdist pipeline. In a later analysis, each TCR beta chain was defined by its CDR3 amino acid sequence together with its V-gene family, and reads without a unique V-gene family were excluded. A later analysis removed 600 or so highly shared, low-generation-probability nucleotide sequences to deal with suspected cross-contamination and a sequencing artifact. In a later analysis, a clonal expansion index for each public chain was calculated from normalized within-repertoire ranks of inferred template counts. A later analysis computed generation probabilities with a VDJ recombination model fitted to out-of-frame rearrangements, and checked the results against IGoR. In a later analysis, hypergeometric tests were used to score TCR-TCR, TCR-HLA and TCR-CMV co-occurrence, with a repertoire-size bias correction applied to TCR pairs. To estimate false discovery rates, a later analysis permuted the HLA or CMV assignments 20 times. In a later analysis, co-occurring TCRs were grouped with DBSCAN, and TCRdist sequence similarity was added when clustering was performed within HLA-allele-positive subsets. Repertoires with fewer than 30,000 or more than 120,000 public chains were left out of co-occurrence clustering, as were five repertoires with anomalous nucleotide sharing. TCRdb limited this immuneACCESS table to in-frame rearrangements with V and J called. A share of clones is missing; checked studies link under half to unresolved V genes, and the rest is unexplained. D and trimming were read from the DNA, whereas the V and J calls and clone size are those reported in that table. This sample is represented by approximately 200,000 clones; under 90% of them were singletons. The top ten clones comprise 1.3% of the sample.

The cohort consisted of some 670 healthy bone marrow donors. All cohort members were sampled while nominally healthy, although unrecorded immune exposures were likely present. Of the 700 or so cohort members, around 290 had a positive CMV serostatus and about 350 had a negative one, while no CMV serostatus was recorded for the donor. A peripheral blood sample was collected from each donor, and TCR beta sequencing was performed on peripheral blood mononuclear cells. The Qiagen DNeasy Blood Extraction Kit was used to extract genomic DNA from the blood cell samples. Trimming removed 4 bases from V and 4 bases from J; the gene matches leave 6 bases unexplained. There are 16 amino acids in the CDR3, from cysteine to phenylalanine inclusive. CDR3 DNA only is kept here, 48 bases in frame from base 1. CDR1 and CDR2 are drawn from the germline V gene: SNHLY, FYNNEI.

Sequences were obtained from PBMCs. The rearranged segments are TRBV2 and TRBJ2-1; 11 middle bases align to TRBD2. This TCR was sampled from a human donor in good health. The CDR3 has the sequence CASSVGLAVTYNEQFF. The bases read TGTGCCAGCAGTGTGGGACTAGCGGTTACTTACAATGAGCAGTTCTTC.